The 25 T cell receptor beta chains in this list originate from one sample, sequenced in a study of spatial heterogeneity in lung cancer. TCRdb redid the calling of the 5' RACE reads with MiXCR, one entry per CDR3 protein. The data show around 25,000 distinct CDR3 sequences, roughly 13% seen once. Time point described: sample taken at primary tumor resection. The sequenced material consisted of unsorted whole RNA from tumor, nontumor lung or frozen PBMC. Source: PBMCs, taken at surgery. The receptors here all came from a female donor with early-stage non-small cell lung cancer.

This clonotype was recorded once. This chain links TRBV20-1 with TRBJ2-7, with 8 positions matching TRBD2. The V and J ends lost 1 base and 3 bases, in that order; junction bases with no gene match: 5. The CDR3 contains 14 residues. Germline loops: CDR1 DFQATT, CDR2 SNEGSKA (reference sequence). CDR3 DNA: TGCAGTGCTAGAGTCGCGGGAGGTGTCTACGAGCAGTACTTC. Encoded protein: CSARVAGGVYEQYF.

This clonotype appeared many times. The genes are TRBV14 and TRBJ1-2; the D is unclear. In germline, CDR1 is SGHDN, CDR2 FVKESK. The CDR3 sequence is 15 residues long. Trimming removed 0 bases at V and 8 bases at J, with 16 bases between. CDR3 region: CASSQDTLGRSGYTF. In nucleotides, the CDR3 is TGTGCCAGCAGCCAAGATACTCTAGGCCGCTCGGGCTACACCTTC.

Ten or more counts support this clonotype. The chain recombines TRBV4-2 with TRBJ2-4; 11 bases are a match to TRBD2. V was pared by 1 base and J by 2 bases, with 13 bases of the junction left unmatched. CDR1 is LGHNA, CDR2 YNFKEQ, per germline. The CDR3 totals 20 residues. The CDR3 DNA sequence: TGTGCCAGCAGCCAAGGGATGGGGACTAGCGGAACAGAAACCAAAAACATTCAGTACTTC. Translation: CASSQGMGTSGTETKNIQYF.

There are many counts of this clonotype. The chain has TRBV11-1 and TRBJ1-1, with 9 bases matching TRBD1. CDR3 length: 17 residues. Germline CDR1 is SGHAT and CDR2 is FQDESV (reference sequence). After removal of 6 bases from V and 4 bases from J, the junction contained 15 bases not matched to a gene. CDR3 nucleotides: TGTGCCAGCAGGAACTTGGTGGACAGGGGAAGGAGCACTGAAGCTTTCTTT. Translated, it gives CASRNLVDRGRSTEAFF.

This clonotype was seen repeatedly, ten times or more. This rearrangement joins TRBV30 to TRBJ1-1; no clear D. Germline V gene sequence: CDR1 GTSNPN, CDR2 SVGIG (reference sequence). Trimming shortened V by 4 bases and J by 0 bases, and 15 bases separated the two germline ends. The CDR3 spans 15 residues. CDR3 residues: CAWTMNQLMNTEAFF. CDR3 DNA: TGTGCCTGGACAATGAATCAGCTTATGAACACTGAAGCTTTCTTT.

This clonotype was found many times. The V call is TRBV19, the J call TRBJ2-1; D gene uncertain. V was trimmed by 3 bases and J by 4 bases, leaving 1 base between them. The CDR3 contains 11 residues. Germline CDR1 reads LNHDA; CDR2 reads SQIVND (reference sequence). CDR3 nucleotide sequence: TGTGCCAGTAGTATGTACAATGAGCAGTTCTTC. Its translation is CASSMYNEQFF. Full variable domain (outside the CDR3, taken from reference TRBV19 and TRBJ2-1): DGGITQSPKYLFRKEGQNVTLSCEQNLNHDAMYWYRQDPGQGLRLIYYSQIVNDFQKGDIAEGYSVSREKKESFPLTVTSAQKNPTAFYLCASSMYNEQFFGPGTRLTVL.

The rearrangement joins TRBV28 to TRBJ2-7; 14 bases are a match to TRBD2. This CDR3 region has 17 residues. Germline CDR1 reads MDHEN; CDR2 reads SYDVKM. The ends lost 4 bases at V and 3 bases at J; junction bases unmatched: 8. CDR3 nucleotides: TGTGCCAGCAGTTCCACCATCGGGACTAGCGGGAGCTACGAGCAGTACTTC. This sequence encodes CASSSTIGTSGSYEQYF. Looking up the rest from reference TRBV28 and TRBJ2-7 gives the full variable domain: DVKVTQSSRYLVKRTGEKVFLECVQDMDHENMFWYRQDPGLGLRLIYFSYDVKMKEKGDIPEGYSVSREKKERFSLILESASTNQTSMYLCASSSTIGTSGSYEQYFGPGTRLTVT.

This clonotype turned up a few times. V is TRBV4-3 and J is TRBJ2-5; 7 bases align to TRBD1. The CDR3 is 15 amino acids. Germline lookup yields CDR1 LGHNA and CDR2 YSLEER. The trim removed 4 bases at V and 3 bases at J, leaving 8 bases unmatched. DNA for the CDR3: TGCGCCAGCAGCCTTTTAACCGGGACAGAAGAGACCCAGTACTTC. Amino acid sequence: CASSLLTGTEETQYF.

This clonotype was observed at least ten times. This chain links TRBV20-1 with TRBJ2-5; 7 nucleotides agree with TRBD1. This CDR3 is built from 14 residues. Losses at the gene ends were 5 bases for V and 2 bases for J; bases not matched to a gene: 8. Per germline, CDR1 DFQATT and CDR2 SNEGSKA (reference sequence). The chain's CDR3 is CSAPDRVIQETQYF. The CDR3 nucleotides read TGCAGTGCTCCCGACAGGGTAATTCAAGAGACCCAGTACTTC.

The chain has TRBV29-1 and TRBJ2-2, with unresolved D. V lost 4 bases to trimming and J lost 4 bases, with 4 bases between them. The CDR3 has 11 amino acids. The germline V gene encodes CDR1 SQVTM and CDR2 ANQGSEA. CDR3 amino acids: CSVVSTGELFF. Written as DNA, the CDR3 is TGCAGCGTTGTTTCCACCGGGGAGCTGTTTTTT.

The chain combines TRBV27 with TRBJ2-1; 8 bases map to TRBD2. Per the germline V gene, CDR1 is MNHEY and CDR2 is SMNVEV (reference sequence). The length of the CDR3 is 15 residues. The V segment lost 8 bases and the J segment 2 bases; nucleotides outside the gene matches: 8. The CDR3: CASWEAGEAYNEQFF. Written as DNA, the CDR3 is TGTGCCAGCTGGGAAGCGGGAGAGGCCTACAATGAGCAGTTCTTC.

This clonotype was detected many times. This rearrangement joins TRBV7-2 to TRBJ2-2, with 10 bases fitting TRBD2. This CDR3 region has 16 residues. The germline V gene has CDR1 SGHTA and CDR2 FQGNSA. V lost 3 bases to trimming and J lost 7 bases; unmatched junction nucleotides: 8. In nucleotides, the CDR3 is TGTGCCAGCAGCTTTCGGCTAGCGGGAGTAAGCGGGGAGCTGTTTTTT. Encoded protein: CASSFRLAGVSGELFF.

There are many counts of this clonotype. This chain joins TRBV7-9 and TRBJ2-5; 10 nucleotides match TRBD1. There are 15 residues in the CDR3. Germline values: CDR1 SEHNR, CDR2 FQNEAQ (reference sequence). V lost 5 bases, J lost 5 bases, and 8 bases stayed unmatched. CDR3 sequence: CASSPPGQGSETQYF. In DNA, the CDR3 is TGTGCCAGCAGCCCCCCGGGACAGGGGTCGGAGACCCAGTACTTC.

This clonotype is labeled medium-sized. The rearrangement uses TRBV6-2 or TRBV6-3 and TRBJ1-4; tentative D call: TRBD1 (6 bases). Trimming shortened V by 7 bases and J by 5 bases, and 17 bases separated the two germline ends. Germline V lookup: CDR1 MNHEY, CDR2 SVGEGT. The CDR3 is made up of 15 amino acids. The CDR3 sequence is CASTISGTLNEKLFF. CDR3 nucleotides: TGTGCCAGCACCATCTCCGGGACACTGAATGAAAAACTGTTTTTT.

This clonotype was seen ten or more times. The chain recombines TRBV5-6 with TRBJ2-1; D remains unclear. Between the trimmed V and J ends, which lost 2 bases and 9 bases, there was a span of 15 bases. The CDR3 covers 14 residues. Germline V gene lookup returns CDR1 SGHDT and CDR2 YYEEEE. The CDR3 sequence: CASSLEFTLGEQFF. The CDR3 coding sequence is TGTGCCAGCAGCTTAGAATTCACCCTGGGTGAGCAGTTCTTC.

In its sample, this clonotype was seen many times. The chain combines TRBV18 with TRBJ2-2; no definite D call. This CDR3 is built from 12 residues. Trimming shortened V by 2 bases and J by 3 bases, and 1 base separated the two germline ends. Germline loops: CDR1 KGHSH, CDR2 LQKENI. CDR3 protein: CASSPDTGELFF. In DNA form, the CDR3 reads TGTGCCAGCTCACCAGACACCGGGGAGCTGTTTTTT.

Many counts were recorded for this clonotype. The rearrangement uses TRBV5-1 and TRBJ2-1; 7 nucleotides agree with TRBD2. The CDR3 totals 17 residues. The germline CDR1 and CDR2 sequences are SGHRS and YFSETQ. The junction had 6 bases not matched to a gene; V was cut back by 0 bases and J by 0 bases. CDR3 bases: TGCGCCAGCAGCTTGGCCTCTAGCGGTACCTCCTACAATGAGCAGTTCTTC. As protein: CASSLASSGTSYNEQFF.

The chain employs TRBV6-2 or TRBV6-3 and TRBJ2-7; D is ambiguous. V shed 2 bases and J shed 2 bases, with 7 bases lying between them. Germline assignment: CDR1 MNHEY and CDR2 SVGEGT. The CDR3 is 13 residues long. The CDR3 nucleotides read TGTGCCAGCAGTTACCCTCCGGCCTACGAGCAGTACTTC. It specifies CASSYPPAYEQYF.

This chain links TRBV30 with TRBJ2-3; no definite D call. Trimming left V 0 bases short and J 2 bases short, with 15 bases between. Germline V gives CDR1 GTSNPN, CDR2 SVGIG (reference sequence). The CDR3 sequence is 16 residues long. CDR3 nucleotide sequence: TGTGCCTGGAGTGTACGCCAAGGAATTAACACAGATACGCAGTATTTT. This translates into CAWSVRQGINTDTQYF.

The chain employs TRBV4-1 and TRBJ2-5; 12 bases align to TRBD1. The germline gives CDR1 MGHRA, CDR2 YSYEKL. V trimming: 6 bases; J trimming: 2 bases; junction bases outside the gene matches: 7. This CDR3 is 16 amino acids long. The CDR3 is CASRGTGGIGQETQYF. The CDR3, as DNA: TGCGCCAGCAGAGGGACAGGGGGCATTGGGCAAGAGACCCAGTACTTC.

This clonotype was counted many times. The V and J genes are TRBV6-2 or TRBV6-3 and TRBJ2-7; maybe TRBD1 (6 bases). Trimming stripped 6 bases from V and 4 bases from J, with 10 bases between. CDR1 is MNHEY, CDR2 SVGEGT, per germline. The CDR3 is 12 amino acids. The chain's CDR3 is CASSLQGYEQYF. The CDR3 coding sequence is TGTGCCAGCAGCTTACAGGGATACGAGCAGTACTTC.

There are many counts of this clonotype. V usage is TRBV25-1 and J usage is TRBJ2-7, with TRBD1 matching 8 bases. Losses at the gene ends were 3 bases for V and 3 bases for J; bases not matched to a gene: 1. CDR1 is MGHDK, CDR2 SYGVNS, per germline. The CDR3 has 13 amino acids. CDR3 region: CASSEDRDYEQYF. DNA for the CDR3: TGTGCCAGCAGTGAGGACAGGGACTACGAGCAGTACTTC.

This clonotype was picked up many times. J is TRBJ1-2 and V is TRBV12-3 or TRBV12-4, with 8 bases identical to TRBD1. CDR3 length equals 15 residues. The junction had 8 bases not matched to a gene; V was cut back by 5 bases and J by 3 bases. The CDR3 here is CASSTSGGSYYGYTF. The DNA of the CDR3 is TGTGCCAGCAGTACATCAGGGGGCTCGTACTATGGCTACACCTTC.

This clonotype was recorded at least ten times. The V and J genes are TRBV7-3 and TRBJ2-7; tentatively, D is TRBD1 (5 bases). CDR1 and CDR2 (germline): SGHTA, FQGTGA. This CDR3 has 13 residues. Trimming cost V 4 bases and J 1 base, with 8 bases left between them. CDR3 nucleotide sequence: TGTGCCAGCAGCTCGACAGATTCCTACGAGCAGTACTTC. It specifies CASSSTDSYEQYF. Based on the CDR3 plus reference TRBV7-3 and TRBJ2-7, the full variable domain is GAGVSQTPSNKVTEKGKYVELRCDPISGHTALYWYRQSLGQGPEFLIYFQGTGAADDSGLPNDRFFAVRPEGSVSTLKIQRTERGDSAVYLCASSSTDSYEQYFGPGTRLTVT.

This clonotype was observed many times. The V and J genes are TRBV12-3 or TRBV12-4 and TRBJ2-7, with D possibly being TRBD1 (5 bases). This CDR3 is built from 12 residues. V was clipped by 3 bases and J by 5 bases, with 8 bases between them. CDR3 residues: CASSLGLDEQYV. CDR3 DNA: TGTGCCAGCAGTTTGGGGCTTGACGAGCAGTACGTC.